The clone carrying this TCR beta chain was seen more than once but under ten times. The sample originates from a study of blood T cell repertoires in COVID-19. About the study: Samples representing acute and convalescent COVID-19 were sourced from the United States, Italy and Spain. T cells, B-cell-depleted T cells, or PBMCs supplied cDNA or gDNA.

Sequencing used immunoSEQ multiplex PCR; TCRdb keeps in-frame clones, though not all of them. The sample lists 75,000 to 95,000 clones; around 85% were seen once. Losses at the gene ends were 3 bases for V and 5 bases for J; bases not matched to a gene: 6. CDR1 is MNHNS and CDR2 is SASEGT in the germline V gene. The CDR3 spans 15 residues. This TCR derives from a man older than 75 with active or convalescent COVID-19. Sequenced sample: peripheral blood. The chain couples TRBV6-1 to TRBJ1-1; TRBD1 matches 10 bases. The CDR3 is CASSEGTGARTEAFF. CDR3 coding DNA: TGTGCCAGCAGTGAGGGGACAGGGGCTCGGACTGAAGCTTTCTTT.